The T cell receptor (beta chain) described here comes from a study of regulatory T cells in long-lasting Graves disease. The table lists this clonotype with many counts. Its antigen is undetermined. CDR1 is DFQATT, CDR2 SNEGSKA, per germline (reference sequence). The V end lost 6 bases, the J end lost 9 bases, and 23 bases lay between the germline ends. The CDR3 is 14 residues long. iRepertoire HTBI primers and Arm-PCR of CDR3 regions built TCR beta libraries. TCRdb re-called the multiplex PCR reads through MiXCR, storing one row per CDR3 protein. The table lists a few hundred thousand distinct CDR3 sequences, 13% of them singletons. The sample's time point: newly diagnosed GD, antithyroid drugs for less than 3 months. RNA extracted from PBMCs served as the sequencing template. Study findings and constraints: Reduced TCR diversity was observed in persistent Graves' patients versus newly diagnosed patients.

The same sample was also studied in work on T cells in Graves' hyperthyroidism and ophthalmopathy.

This TCR was sampled from a young man with Graves disease. V gene TRBV20-1 combines with J gene TRBJ2-5, with unresolved D. Source: peripheral blood mononuclear cells (PBMCs), taken at new diagnosis, from a patient treated with antithyroid drugs. CDR3 amino acids: CSATQSRTESSQYF. The DNA for the CDR3 is TGCAGTGCAACACAATCGCGGACGGAGTCGTCCCAGTACTTC.